A single sample gave rise to the 22 T cell receptor beta chains below, sequenced in a study of shared clonotypes between healthy human individuals (dated by TCRdb to between 2020 and 2021). The library was prepared using the immunoSEQ multiplex PCR assay. TCRdb re-hosts the immuneACCESS table, in-frame sequences only. Its copies lack some clones; in the studies checked, an unresolved V gene accounts for under half of them, and the cause for the rest is not known. The sample has more than 550,000 clones on record, 72% of them singletons. The biggest ten clones account for under 2% of the sample. The sequenced material came from memory CD4+ T cells sorted from blood. In light of the paper, this sample's cell subset or site label describes: CD45RA-negative fraction. Receptor source: a woman aged 25 to 39 in good health.

The J gene is TRBJ1-1, the V gene TRBV21-1; TRBD1, the table's D call, was not compared with the DNA. TRBV21-1 counts as a pseudogene. The CDR3 spans 13 residues. CDR3 bases: TGTGCCAGCAGCCCTAGGACATTGACTGAAGCTTTCTTT. Translated: CASSPRTLTEAFF.

The V gene is TRBV6-6, the J gene TRBJ1-2; D possibly corresponds to TRBD1 (6 bases). This CDR3 region has 16 residues. Germline loops: CDR1 MNHNY, CDR2 SVGAGI (reference sequence). Trimming removed 3 bases from V and 1 base from J, with 15 bases in between. The CDR3, as DNA: TGTGCCAGCAGTTATGGGGCAGGGGTCGGTAACTATGGCTACACCTTC. The encoded protein is CASSYGAGVGNYGYTF.

This clone has just a few counts. The chain is built from TRBV27 and TRBJ2-5, with TRBD1 identical over 10 bases. With 8 bases clipped from V and 3 bases from J, the junction kept 0 bases outside the gene matches. This CDR3 comprises 12 residues. CDR1 is MNHEY, CDR2 SMNVEV, per germline (reference sequence). CDR3 bases: TGTGCCAGCGGACAGGGGGAAGAGACCCAGTACTTC. Its translation is CASGQGEETQYF.

The J gene is TRBJ1-1, the V gene TRBV5-1; the D is unclear. Germline V gene data show CDR1 as SGHRS and CDR2 as YFSETQ. Between the trimmed V and J ends, which lost 2 bases and 3 bases, there was a span of 8 bases. CDR3 length: 13 residues. In nucleotides, the CDR3 is TGCGCCAGCAGCTTAACAGCTTACACTGAAGCTTTCTTT. Its translation is CASSLTAYTEAFF. The full variable domain, in which reference TRBV5-1 and TRBJ1-1 provide the parts outside the CDR3, is KAGVTQTPRYLIKTRGQQVTLSCSPISGHRSVSWYQQTPGQGLQFLFEYFSETQRNKGNFPGRFSGRQFSNSRSEMNVSTLELGDSALYLCASSLTAYTEAFFGQGTRLTVV.

The chain employs TRBV7-2 and TRBJ2-3; 7 bases match TRBD2. Germline CDR1 and CDR2: SGHTA and FQGNSA. After removal of 2 bases from V and 4 bases from J, the junction contained 9 bases not matched to a gene. The CDR3 is 16 amino acids. CDR3 amino acids: CASSLSLAASSDTQYF. The CDR3 DNA follows: TGTGCCAGCAGCTTAAGCCTAGCGGCCTCCTCAGATACGCAGTATTTT.

The chain joins TRBV29-1 to TRBJ1-1; possible D gene TRBD1, 5 bases. The CDR3 has 12 amino acids. The V end was cut by 5 bases, the J end by 6 bases, with 13 bases between. The germline V gene has CDR1 SQVTM and CDR2 ANQGSEA. This chain's CDR3 is CSVWGLDSEAFF. The CDR3 DNA is TGCAGCGTTTGGGGGTTGGACTCTGAAGCTTTCTTT.

The V call is TRBV9, the J call TRBJ1-2, with 7 bases fitting TRBD1. The V gene end was trimmed by 7 bases and the J gene end by 2 bases; junction bases not matched to a gene: 8. Per germline, CDR1 SGDLS and CDR2 YYNGEE. This CDR3 has 14 amino acids. The CDR3 reads CASAQGPENYGYTF. CDR3 DNA sequence: TGTGCCAGCGCACAGGGGCCGGAGAACTATGGCTACACCTTC.

The chain is built from TRBV7-2 and TRBJ1-5; 9 nucleotides align to TRBD1. V gave up 4 bases and J gave up 7 bases; unmatched junction bases: 5. Germline CDR1 is SGHTA and CDR2 is FQGNSA. The CDR3 is 14 amino acids. The CDR3 DNA reads TGTGCCAGCAGCTACGACAGGGGGGGCCAGCCCCAGCATTTT. Translating gives CASSYDRGGQPQHF.

This chain joins TRBV19 and TRBJ2-1; D possibly corresponds to TRBD2 (5 bases). Trimming took 3 bases from V and 0 from J, leaving 9 bases between them. Germline V gene sequence: CDR1 LNHDA, CDR2 SQIVND (reference sequence). The CDR3 is made up of 15 amino acids. The CDR3 sequence is CASSMASSSYNEQFF. CDR3 bases: TGTGCCAGTAGTATGGCTAGCAGCTCCTACAATGAGCAGTTCTTC.

This clone was seen ten or more times. This rearrangement joins TRBV5-6 to TRBJ2-5; 11 nucleotides match TRBD2. The germline gives CDR1 SGHDT, CDR2 YYEEEE. This CDR3 has 18 residues. V dropped 4 bases and J dropped 4; count of bases not matched to a gene: 15. In DNA, the CDR3 is TGTGCCAGCAGCCGGGGCACTAGCGGGAGAAGGTTAGGAGAGACCCAGTACTTC. It encodes CASSRGTSGRRLGETQYF.

The chain employs TRBV18 and TRBJ2-7; 7 bases agree with TRBD1. CDR1 is KGHSH, CDR2 LQKENI, per germline. The V segment lost 3 bases and the J segment 2 bases; nucleotides outside the gene matches: 4. The CDR3 length is 14 residues. CDR3 loop: CASSPDRTPYEQYF. CDR3 coding DNA: TGTGCCAGCTCACCGGACAGGACTCCCTACGAGCAGTACTTC.

This clone was seen ten or more times. The V and J genes are TRBV5-1 and TRBJ1-1; D gene ambiguous. CDR3 length: 13 residues. The germline V and J ends were trimmed by 3 bases and 2 bases, with 8 bases remaining between them. Germline V lookup: CDR1 SGHRS, CDR2 YFSETQ. CDR3: CASSSLGNTEAFF. The CDR3 DNA follows: TGCGCCAGCAGCTCCCTAGGAAACACTGAAGCTTTCTTT.

The chain combines TRBV7-9 with TRBJ2-7; no clear D. The V end was cut by 5 bases, the J end by 0 bases, with 14 bases between. The CDR3 loop spans 15 amino acids. Per germline, CDR1 SEHNR and CDR2 FQNEAQ (reference sequence). The CDR3 coding sequence is TGTGCCAGCAGCACCGACACCCTCAGCTCCTACGAGCAGTACTTC. Translation gives CASSTDTLSSYEQYF.

A word on this clone: A single base separates this from a much larger clone, so it may be a read error. V gene TRBV6-1 combines with J gene TRBJ1-1; perhaps TRBD1 as D (5 bases). The CDR3 extends over 15 amino acids. Trimming removed 5 bases at V and 1 base at J, with 14 bases between. Looked up from germline, CDR1 is MNHNS and CDR2 is SASEGT. CDR3 DNA: TGTGCCAGCAGTCCGCAGGGACCGACGAACACTGAAGCTTTCTTT. Residues: CASSPQGPTNTEAFF.

In regard to this clone: This may come from a read error, since a much larger clone is one base off. CDR3: CASRDSPNTGELFF. For the CDR3, the DNA is TGTGCCAGCAGGGACAGCCCGAACACCGGGGAGCTGTTTTTT. The genes are TRBV6-1 and TRBJ2-2; D possibly corresponds to TRBD1 (6 bases). CDR3 length: 14 amino acids. Germline values: CDR1 MNHNS, CDR2 SASEGT. V lost 6 bases and J 0 bases, leaving 8 bases between the germline ends.

Notes on this clone: Other DNA sequences in this specimen translate into the identical CDR3. The chain carries TRBV6-1 and TRBJ1-5, with D perhaps matching TRBD1 (5 bases). The CDR3 is 13 amino acids. Germline CDR1 reads MNHNS; CDR2 reads SASEGT. Trimming shortened V by 2 bases and J by 6 bases, and 8 bases separated the two germline ends. The CDR3 region has the DNA TGTGCCAGCAGTGAATGGGACCGTCAGCCCCAGCATTTT. Its translation is CASSEWDRQPQHF.

V and J are TRBV2 and TRBJ1-5; no clear D gene. The CDR3 spans 13 residues. Germline V gene lookup returns CDR1 SNHLY and CDR2 FYNNEI. Trimming took off 2 bases at V and 9 bases at J, with 11 bases between the two ends. CDR3 residues: CASSERETLPQHF. As DNA, the CDR3 is TGTGCCAGCAGTGAAAGAGAAACCCTGCCCCAGCATTTT.

The rearrangement uses TRBV5-1 and TRBJ2-2, with 10 nucleotides matching TRBD2. The CDR3 runs to 16 residues. Per the germline V gene, CDR1 is SGHRS and CDR2 is YFSETQ. V shed 4 bases and J 2 bases; nucleotides not matched to a gene: 5. This CDR3 reads CASSPASGRNTGELFF. The CDR3 nucleotides read TGCGCCAGCAGCCCGGCTAGCGGGAGAAACACCGGGGAGCTGTTTTTT.

On this clone: This specimen includes other DNA sequences encoding the same CDR3. The rearrangement uses TRBV27 and TRBJ2-1; no definite D call. Trimming left V 6 bases short and J 0 bases short, with 12 bases between. Germline-derived CDR1 and CDR2 are MNHEY and SMNVEV (reference sequence). The length of the CDR3 is 15 residues. The CDR3 coding sequence is TGTGCCAGCAGCAGCAGTGTATCCTCCTACAATGAGCAGTTCTTC. Encoded protein: CASSSSVSSYNEQFF.

The CDR3 DNA reads TGTGCCAGCAGTAACTACCTCCTTGGTAGCGGGAATATCGAGACCCAGTACTTC. This sequence encodes CASSNYLLGSGNIETQYF. J is TRBJ2-5 and V is TRBV7-2, with TRBD2 identical over 8 bases. The ends lost 6 bases at V and 5 bases at J; junction bases unmatched: 20. This CDR3 spans 18 amino acids. CDR1 SGHTA and CDR2 FQGNSA come from the germline V gene.

This clone was recorded a few times. The chain links TRBV30 to TRBJ1-1; TRBD1 might be the D (6 bases). This CDR3 region has 11 residues. Germline loops: CDR1 GTSNPN, CDR2 SVGIG (reference sequence). The V end lost 1 base, the J end lost 11 bases, and 11 bases lay between the germline ends. The CDR3 coding sequence is TGTGCCTGGAGTGGCAGGGGCGAGGCTTTCTTT. Its protein product is CAWSGRGEAFF. The whole variable domain, filled in from reference TRBV30 and TRBJ1-1, reads SQTIHQWPATLVQPVGSPLSLECTVEGTSNPNLYWYRQAAGRGLQLLFYSVGIGQISSEVPQNLSASRPQDRQFILSSKKLLLSDSGFYLCAWSGRGEAFFGQGTRLTVV.

This chain connects TRBV10-3 to TRBJ2-1; no clear D. V gave up 8 bases and J gave up 4 bases, with 12 bases separating them. CDR1 is ENHRY and CDR2 is SYGVKD in the germline V gene. The CDR3 loop spans 13 amino acids. CDR3 coding DNA: TGTGCCATCGGGCGAGCCGAGTACAATGAGCAGTTCTTC. Translating gives CAIGRAEYNEQFF.